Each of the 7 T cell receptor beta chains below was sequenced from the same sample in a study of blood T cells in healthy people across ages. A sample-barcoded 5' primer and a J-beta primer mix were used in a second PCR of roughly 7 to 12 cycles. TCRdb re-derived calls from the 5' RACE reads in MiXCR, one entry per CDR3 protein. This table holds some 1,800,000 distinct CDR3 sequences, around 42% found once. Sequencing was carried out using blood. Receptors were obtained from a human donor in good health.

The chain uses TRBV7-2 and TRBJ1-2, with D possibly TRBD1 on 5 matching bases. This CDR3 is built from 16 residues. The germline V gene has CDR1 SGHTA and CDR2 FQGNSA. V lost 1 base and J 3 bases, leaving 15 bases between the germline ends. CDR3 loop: CASSLEGLSRDYGYTF. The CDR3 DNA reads TGTGCCAGCAGCTTAGAGGGCCTCTCCAGGGACTATGGCTACACCTTC.

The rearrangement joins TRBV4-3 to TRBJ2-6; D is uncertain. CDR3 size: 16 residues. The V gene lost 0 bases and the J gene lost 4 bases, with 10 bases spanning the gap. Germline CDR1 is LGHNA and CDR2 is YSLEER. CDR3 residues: CASSQDHALGANVLTF. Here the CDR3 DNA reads TGCGCCAGCAGCCAAGACCATGCCTTGGGGGCCAACGTCCTGACTTTC.

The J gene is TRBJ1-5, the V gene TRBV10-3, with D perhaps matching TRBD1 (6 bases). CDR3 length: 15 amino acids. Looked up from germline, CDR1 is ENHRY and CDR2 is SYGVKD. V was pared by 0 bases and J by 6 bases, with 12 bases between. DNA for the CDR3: TGTGCCATCAGTGAGTCGCAGGGGACGGGTCAGCCCCAGCATTTT. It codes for CAISESQGTGQPQHF.

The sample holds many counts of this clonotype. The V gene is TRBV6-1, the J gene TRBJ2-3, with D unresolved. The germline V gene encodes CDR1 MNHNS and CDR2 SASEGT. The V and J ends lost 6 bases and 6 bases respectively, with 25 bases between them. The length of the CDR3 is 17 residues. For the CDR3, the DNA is TGTGCCAGCAGACCCCTCTTGACAAGGATCTCAGTGGATACGCAGTATTTT. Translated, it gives CASRPLLTRISVDTQYF.

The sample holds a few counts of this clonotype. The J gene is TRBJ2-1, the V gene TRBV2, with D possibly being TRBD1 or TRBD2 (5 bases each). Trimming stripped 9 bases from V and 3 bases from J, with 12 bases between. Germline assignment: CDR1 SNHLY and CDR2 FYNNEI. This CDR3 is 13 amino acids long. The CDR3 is CARGTANYNEQFF. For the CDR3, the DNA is TGTGCCAGGGGGACCGCGAACTACAATGAGCAGTTCTTC.

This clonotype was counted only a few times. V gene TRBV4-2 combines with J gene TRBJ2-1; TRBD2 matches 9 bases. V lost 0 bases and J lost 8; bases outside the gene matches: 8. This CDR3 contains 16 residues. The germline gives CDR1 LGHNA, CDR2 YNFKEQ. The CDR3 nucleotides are TGTGCCAGCAGCCAAGAGGCCGCGGGGGGGCACTATGAGCAGTTCTTC. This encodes CASSQEAAGGHYEQFF.

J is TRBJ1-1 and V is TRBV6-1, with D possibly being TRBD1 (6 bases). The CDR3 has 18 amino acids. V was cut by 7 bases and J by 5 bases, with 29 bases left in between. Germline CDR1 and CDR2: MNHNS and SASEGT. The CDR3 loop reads CASTLRGRGADRGTEAFF. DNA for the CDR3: TGTGCCAGCACCCTGCGGGGGCGAGGGGCGGATAGGGGTACTGAAGCTTTCTTT.